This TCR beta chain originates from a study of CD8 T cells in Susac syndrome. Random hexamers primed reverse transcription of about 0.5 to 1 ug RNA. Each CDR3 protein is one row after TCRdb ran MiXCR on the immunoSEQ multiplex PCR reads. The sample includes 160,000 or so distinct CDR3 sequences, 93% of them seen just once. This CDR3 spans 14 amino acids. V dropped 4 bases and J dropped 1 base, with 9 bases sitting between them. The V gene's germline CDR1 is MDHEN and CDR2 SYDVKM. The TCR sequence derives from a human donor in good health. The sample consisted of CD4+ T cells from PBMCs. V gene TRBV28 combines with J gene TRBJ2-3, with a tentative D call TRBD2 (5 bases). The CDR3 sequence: CASSSGLGTDTQYF. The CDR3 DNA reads TGTGCCAGCAGTTCCGGACTGGGCACAGATACGCAGTATTTT.